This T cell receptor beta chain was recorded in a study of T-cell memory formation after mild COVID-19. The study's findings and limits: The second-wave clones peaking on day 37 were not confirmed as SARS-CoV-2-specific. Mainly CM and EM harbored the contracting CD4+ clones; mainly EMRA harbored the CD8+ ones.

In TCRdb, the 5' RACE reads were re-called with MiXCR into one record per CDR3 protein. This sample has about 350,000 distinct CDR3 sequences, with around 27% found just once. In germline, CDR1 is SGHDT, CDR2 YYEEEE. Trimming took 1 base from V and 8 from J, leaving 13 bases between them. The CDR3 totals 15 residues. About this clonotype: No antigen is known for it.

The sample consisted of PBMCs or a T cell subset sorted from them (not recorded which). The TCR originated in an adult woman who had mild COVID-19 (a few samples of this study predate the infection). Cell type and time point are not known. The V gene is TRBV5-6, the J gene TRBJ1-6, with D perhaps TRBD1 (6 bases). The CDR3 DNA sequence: TGTGCCAGCAGCTTGCTAGCAGGGGCCGATTCACCCCTCCACTTT. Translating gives CASSLLAGADSPLHF.